These 25 T cell receptor beta chains came from one sample sequenced in a study of molecular identifiers for immune sequencing clone quantification. TCRdb passed the PCR reads through MiXCR, listing each CDR3 protein once. This table holds over 60,000 distinct CDR3 sequences, around 19% found once. Sequencing used naive CD8+ T cells from blood, with Jurkat cell RNA spiked in. The subset is: FACS-sorted CD8+CD4-CCR7+CD45RA+ naive T cells. The origin of the receptors is a human donor in good health. Some libraries in this study had Jurkat cell RNA spiked in.

This clonotype was seen a handful of times. The rearrangement joins TRBV11-2 to TRBJ2-7; TRBD2 agrees at 9 bases. V was pared by 4 bases and J by 6 bases, with 16 bases of the junction left unmatched. There are 17 residues in the CDR3. CDR1 and CDR2 (germline): SGHAT, FQNNGV. CDR3 DNA sequence: TGTGCCAGCAGCTCAAGAACAGCGGGACTAGCTGTAGCCGAGCAGTACTTC. As protein: CASSSRTAGLAVAEQYF.

This clonotype was counted many times. One end of the junction varies from germline; a read error may be responsible. The chain has TRBV5-1 and TRBJ2-5; D is undetermined. The CDR3 extends over 15 amino acids. Looked up from germline, CDR1 is SGHRS and CDR2 is YFSETQ. CDR3 coding DNA: TGCGCCAGCAGCCCTGATACCGACCCCCAAGGGACCCAGTACTTC. Translated, it gives CASSPDTDPQGTQYF.

In its sample, this clonotype was seen many times. This chain connects TRBV4-3 to TRBJ2-1; TRBD2 matches 7 bases. The trim removed 0 bases at V and 8 bases at J, leaving 13 bases unmatched. This CDR3 is 17 amino acids long. CDR1 LGHNA and CDR2 YSLEER come from the germline V gene. The CDR3 here is CASSQDLVGLGYYEQFF. For the CDR3, the DNA is TGCGCCAGCAGCCAAGATTTAGTTGGACTAGGGTACTATGAGCAGTTCTTC.

This clonotype was detected many times. A read error may account for a junction end that differs from germline. This rearrangement joins TRBV20-1 to TRBJ2-1, with 7 bases fitting TRBD2. Germline V gene data show CDR1 as DFQATT and CDR2 as SNEGSKA (reference sequence). The CDR3 runs to 15 residues. CDR3 in amino acids: CSALGLEVKQNERFF. The CDR3 DNA follows: TGCAGTGCTCTCGGACTAGAGGTTAAACAAAATGAGCGGTTCTTC.

In its sample, this clonotype is medium-sized. This sequence joins TRBV6-5 and TRBJ2-7; no clear D gene. This CDR3 spans 11 amino acids. V was trimmed by 5 bases and J by 6 bases, leaving 8 bases between them. CDR1 and CDR2 from the germline V gene are MNHEY and SVGAGI. CDR3 nucleotide sequence: TGTGCCAGCAGTAGAGGACCCGAGCAGTACTTC. Its translation is CASSRGPEQYF.

The table lists this clonotype with a few counts. The gene calls are TRBV19 and TRBJ1-3; maybe TRBD1 (6 bases). Trimming stripped 1 base from V and 2 bases from J, with 9 bases between. The CDR3 loop spans 15 amino acids. Germline V gene data show CDR1 as LNHDA and CDR2 as SQIVND (reference sequence). CDR3 bases: TGTGCCAGTAGTATAGCGCCAGGGGCTGGAAACACCATATATTTT. Encoded protein: CASSIAPGAGNTIYF.

Notes on this clonotype: Being one base from a much bigger clone, this may be a read error. The CDR3 spells CATSGVSGKSTDTQYF. CDR3 in DNA: TGTGCCACCAGTGGTGTTAGCGGGAAGAGCACAGATACGCAGTATTTT. The chain couples TRBV24-1 to TRBJ2-3; 8 bases line up with TRBD2. Losses at the gene ends were 5 bases for V and 0 bases for J; bases not matched to a gene: 6. Germline assignment: CDR1 KGHDR and CDR2 SFDVKD. There are 16 residues in the CDR3.

At least ten counts were recorded for this clonotype. This chain connects TRBV4-1 to TRBJ2-3; TRBD2 aligns across 8 bases. CDR3 length: 15 amino acids. Germline V gene sequence: CDR1 MGHRA, CDR2 YSYEKL. The J segment lost 0 bases and the V segment lost 8 bases, leaving 7 bases of the junction unmatched. CDR3 bases: TGCGCCAGCGCCAGACTAGCGCTAAGCACAGATACGCAGTATTTT. Translating gives CASARLALSTDTQYF.

There are many counts of this clonotype. The rearrangement links TRBV7-9 to TRBJ2-2; tentatively, D is TRBD2 (6 bases). In germline, CDR1 is SEHNR, CDR2 FQNEAQ (reference sequence). Trimming pared 5 bases from V and 5 bases from J, leaving 15 bases between. The CDR3 length is 15 residues. The CDR3 nucleotides are TGTGCCAGCAGCCAACTGACTGGGACTACCGGGGAGCTGTTTTTT. Translated, it gives CASSQLTGTTGELFF.

This chain uses TRBV27 with TRBJ2-7; TRBD1 agrees at 9 bases. Germline values: CDR1 MNHEY, CDR2 SMNVEV (reference sequence). V shed 2 bases and J 2 bases; nucleotides not matched to a gene: 10. The CDR3 consists of 17 residues. The CDR3 DNA is TGTGCCAGCAGTTTACCCACGACAGGGGGGTCCCCCTACGAGCAGTACTTC. This gives the protein CASSLPTTGGSPYEQYF.

The chain links TRBV5-6 to TRBJ1-2; a weak D match, TRBD1 (6 bases). This CDR3 contains 17 residues. Germline V gives CDR1 SGHDT, CDR2 YYEEEE. V was shortened by 0 bases and J by 2 bases, with 17 bases between the two germline ends. CDR3 DNA: TGTGCCAGCAGCTTGGGGTACAGGGCGGAGGAAAACTATGGCTACACCTTC. It yields the protein CASSLGYRAEENYGYTF.

This clonotype has ten or more counts. The V gene is TRBV6-2 or TRBV6-3, the J gene TRBJ2-2; 14 nucleotides agree with TRBD2. This CDR3 comprises 16 residues. Germline V gene sequence: CDR1 MNHEY, CDR2 SVGEGT. J lost 5 bases, V lost 6 bases, and 5 bases had no gene match. As DNA, the CDR3 is TGTGCCAGCAGACTGGGACTAGCGGGAGTTACCGGGGAGCTGTTTTTT. Its protein product is CASRLGLAGVTGELFF.

This clonotype was seen at least ten times. The chain is built from TRBV7-3 and TRBJ2-7; 10 bases map to TRBD2. J was trimmed by 3 bases and V by 6 bases; bases with no gene match: 5. Germline assignment: CDR1 SGHTA and CDR2 FQGTGA. The CDR3 is 14 residues long. CDR3: CASSLSSGGYEQYF. CDR3 bases: TGTGCCAGCAGTTTATCTAGCGGGGGCTACGAGCAGTACTTC. Full variable domain (rest looked up from reference TRBV7-3 and TRBJ2-7): GAGVSQTPSNKVTEKGKYVELRCDPISGHTALYWYRQSLGQGPEFLIYFQGTGAADDSGLPNDRFFAVRPEGSVSTLKIQRTERGDSAVYLCASSLSSGGYEQYFGPGTRLTVT.

In this sample, this clonotype turned up many times. The chain has TRBV9 and TRBJ2-3; D tentatively reads TRBD1 or TRBD2 (5 bases each). With 0 bases removed from V and 0 bases from J, the gap between germline ends came to 11 bases. The CDR3 runs 16 residues. Per the germline V gene, CDR1 is SGDLS and CDR2 is YYNGEE. CDR3 sequence: CASSVGYGASTDTQYF. For the CDR3, the DNA is TGTGCCAGCAGCGTAGGTTACGGGGCTAGCACAGATACGCAGTATTTT.

This clonotype was detected ten times or more. This chain links TRBV4-1 with TRBJ2-1, with D perhaps given as TRBD1 or TRBD2 (5 bases each). CDR3 length equals 17 residues. V shed 4 bases and J shed 4 bases, with 20 bases lying between them. From germline, CDR1 is MGHRA and CDR2 YSYEKL. The CDR3 spells CASSRTPGPGFYNEQFF. The CDR3 region has the DNA TGCGCCAGCAGCCGCACACCGGGACCGGGCTTTTACAATGAGCAGTTCTTC.

The V call is TRBV7-9, the J call TRBJ2-1; 10 bases agree with TRBD2. J lost 1 base, V lost 0 bases, and 9 bases had no gene match. Germline assignment: CDR1 SEHNR and CDR2 FQNEAQ (reference sequence). The CDR3 has 19 residues. The CDR3 loop reads CASSLASSGSGSSYNEQFF. The CDR3 nucleotides read TGTGCCAGCAGCTTAGCGTCTAGCGGGAGCGGTAGTTCCTACAATGAGCAGTTCTTC.

Concerning this clonotype: One junction end disagrees with the germline gene, perhaps due to a read error. The chain carries TRBV24-1 and TRBJ2-1; D possibly corresponds to TRBD2 (6 bases). Germline V gives CDR1 KGHDR, CDR2 SFDVKD. CDR3 length: 15 amino acids. CDR3 in amino acids: CATSDPTRGDNEQSF. CDR3 DNA: TGTGCCACCAGTGACCCGACTAGGGGTGACAATGAGCAGTCCTTC.

This clonotype showed up many times. The chain combines TRBV2 with TRBJ2-3, with 8 bases lining up with TRBD1. Germline V gene lookup returns CDR1 SNHLY and CDR2 FYNNEI. This CDR3 is built from 16 residues. J was trimmed by 2 bases and V by 1 base; bases with no gene match: 5. The CDR3 region has the DNA TGTGCCAGCAGTGAAGGGACAGGGACAGACACAGATACGCAGTATTTT. Amino acid sequence: CASSEGTGTDTDTQYF.

The chain uses TRBV11-3 and TRBJ2-7; 9 bases fit TRBD1. CDR3 length: 13 residues. Per germline, CDR1 SGHNT and CDR2 YENEEA. Germline trimming cut 5 bases from V and 6 bases from J; bases unmatched to any gene: 5. The CDR3 loop reads CASSPGQGLEQYF. The DNA of the CDR3 is TGTGCCAGCAGCCCGGGACAGGGTCTCGAGCAGTACTTC.

This chain links TRBV11-3 with TRBJ2-7; D is uncertain. The germline V gene encodes CDR1 SGHNT and CDR2 YENEEA. The V end lost 7 bases, the J end lost 5 bases, and 15 bases lay between the germline ends. This CDR3 is 13 amino acids long. The chain's CDR3 is CASTPAASDEQYF. Here the CDR3 DNA reads TGTGCCAGCACCCCGGCCGCTTCCGACGAGCAGTACTTC.

This clonotype was seen a few times. V is TRBV14 and J is TRBJ2-7; 7 positions match TRBD1. Trimming cost V 3 bases and J 3 bases; bases outside gene matches: 14. Per the germline V gene, CDR1 is SGHDN and CDR2 is FVKESK. There are 17 residues in the CDR3. The CDR3 DNA reads TGTGCCAGCAGCCAGTACGGGACAGTGGATAGGAACTACGAGCAGTACTTC. This codes for CASSQYGTVDRNYEQYF.

The chain links TRBV18 to TRBJ1-6; D unclear. Germline assignment: CDR1 KGHSH and CDR2 LQKENI. With 2 bases removed from V and 2 bases from J, the gap between germline ends came to 10 bases. The CDR3 consists of 16 residues. The CDR3 region is CASSPRDRTYNSPLHF. The CDR3 DNA sequence: TGTGCCAGCTCACCAAGGGATAGGACCTATAATTCACCCCTCCACTTT.

The chain uses TRBV4-3 and TRBJ2-7; the D gene is possibly TRBD2 (5 bases). The CDR3 sequence is 15 residues long. Germline V gives CDR1 LGHNA, CDR2 YSLEER. Trimming stripped 0 bases from V and 4 bases from J, with 13 bases between. This chain's CDR3 is CASSQELRGLYEQYF. CDR3 DNA: TGCGCCAGCAGCCAAGAACTCCGGGGATTATACGAGCAGTACTTC.

This clonotype came up a few times. This may stem from a read error, because a much larger clone lies one nucleotide away. The genes are TRBV21-1 and TRBJ2-5; the table's D gene call, TRBD1, was not cross checked with the DNA. TRBV21-1 is an annotated pseudogene. The length of the CDR3 is 23 residues. CDR3 DNA: TGTGCCAGCAGCAATTCCTGGAAGGACATTCGGATCCGTGGCAGGGGCTTTCAAGAGACCCAGTACTTC. Its protein product is CASSNSWKDIRIRGRGFQETQYF.

Of note for this clonotype: Given a much more abundant clone one base away, this may be a read error. The J gene is TRBJ2-1, the V gene TRBV20-1, with TRBD2 as a possible D gene (6 bases). Germline CDR1 is DFQATT and CDR2 is SNEGSKA (reference sequence). CDR3 length equals 14 residues. CDR3 region: CSARDGSSYNERFF. Written as DNA, the CDR3 is TGCAGTGCTAGAGACGGGAGCTCCTACAATGAGCGGTTCTTC.